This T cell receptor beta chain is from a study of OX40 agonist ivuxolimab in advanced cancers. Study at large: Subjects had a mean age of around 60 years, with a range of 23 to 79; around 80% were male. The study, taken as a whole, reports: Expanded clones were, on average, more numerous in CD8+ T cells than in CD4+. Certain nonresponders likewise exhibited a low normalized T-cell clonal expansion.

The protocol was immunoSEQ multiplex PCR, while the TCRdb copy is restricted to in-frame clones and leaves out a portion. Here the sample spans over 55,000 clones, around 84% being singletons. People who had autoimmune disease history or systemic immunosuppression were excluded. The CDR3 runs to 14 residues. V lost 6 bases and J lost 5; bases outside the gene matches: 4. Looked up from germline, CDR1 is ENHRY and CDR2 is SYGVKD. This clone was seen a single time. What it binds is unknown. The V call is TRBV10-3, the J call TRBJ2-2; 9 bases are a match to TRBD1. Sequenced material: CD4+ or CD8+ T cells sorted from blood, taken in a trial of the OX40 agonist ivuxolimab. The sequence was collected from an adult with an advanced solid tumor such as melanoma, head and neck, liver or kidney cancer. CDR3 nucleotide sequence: TGTGCCATCAGCGGGGACAGGGCAACCGGGGAGCTGTTTTTT. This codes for CAISGDRATGELFF.